The following is a T cell receptor (beta chain) sequence with its context. RNA served as the template for amplifying TCR beta CDR3 regions. The library came from an HTBI-primed first-round RT-PCR and a second-round multiplex PCR. TCRdb re-derived calls from the multiplex PCR reads in MiXCR, one entry per CDR3 protein. Found here are hundreds of thousands of distinct CDR3 sequences, approximately 40% of them singletons; the top ten hold roughly 45%. Clinicians diagnosed using symptoms, serum thyroxine, TRAb, thyroid ultrasound and orbital computed tomography. The record originates from a study of Graves' ophthalmopathy and Graves' hyperthyroidism. Germline CDR1 and CDR2: ENHRY and SYGVKD. The CDR3 has 15 residues. V dropped 10 bases and J dropped 4; count of bases not matched to a gene: 15.

The sequence derives from an adult man with Graves' ophthalmopathy. The chain recombines TRBV10-3 with TRBJ1-2; 7 bases map to TRBD1. Sequencing input: peripheral blood. The CDR3 coding sequence is TGTGCCAGCAGCCAGGCACAGGGGAGGGGCTATGGCTACACCTTC. Its protein product is CASSQAQGRGYGYTF.